This TCR beta chain was recorded in a study of T cell clonality in common variable immunodeficiency. This clone was found a few times. As yet, its antigen is unknown. The CDR3 end falls 3 residues outside the read, so it is completed with the germline J gene. Findings and caveats of the study: Common variable immunodeficiency TCR beta sequences reportedly had fewer deletions and N-nucleotide insertions. TCRbeta clonality was increased in CVID versus healthy controls. Fewer TCRbeta clones were shared among CVID subjects than controls.

Equal genomic DNA amounts from CVID and control samples were sequenced. Repertoires were generated with immunoSEQ multiplex PCR, while TCRdb's copy carries only in-frame clones and drops some. Observed are 30,000 or so clones, no singletons, with the top ten taking more than 3%. The CDR3 loop spans 13 amino acids. The V gene lost 11 bases and the J gene lost 5 bases, with 18 bases spanning the gap. Germline loops: CDR1 MNHNS, CDR2 SASEGT. The genes are TRBV6-1 and TRBJ2-5, with D perhaps TRBD2 (6 bases). Sequencing was carried out using peripheral blood mononuclear cells. The clonotype originates from a person aged 18 to 70 in good health. The CDR3: CACGGVRGETQYF. Partial CDR3 DNA: TGTGCCTGCGGTGGGGTTCGGGGGGAGACC.